These 20 T cell receptor beta chains were sequenced from one sample in a study of T cell repertoires in cytomegalovirus infection. TCRdb processed the reads anew with MiXCR; each CDR3 protein has one entry. The profile covers about 150,000 distinct CDR3 sequences, with roughly 32% appearing a single time and roughly half taken by the ten largest. Antigen specificity for these receptors is unknown. Source: CD8+ T cells from cultured PBMCs, taken from culture after CMV antigen stimulation. The receptors stem from a human donor in good health (CMV status not recorded). Some clones in this sample may be carry-over from other donors' samples.

This clonotype has only a few counts. The chain is built from TRBV28 and TRBJ1-5; D is uncertain. The CDR3 consists of 15 residues. With 3 bases removed from V and 1 base from J, the gap between germline ends came to 10 bases. CDR1 is MDHEN, CDR2 SYDVKM, per germline. The CDR3 DNA follows: TGTGCCAGCAGTTTGGTAGGTCAAAGCAATCAGCCCCAGCATTTT. Protein: CASSLVGQSNQPQHF.

This clonotype was seen many times. The CDR3 coding sequence is TGTGCCAGCAGCGCCCGGGACAGGGGGCGAGAGACCCAGTACTTC. It codes for CASSARDRGRETQYF. The rearrangement uses TRBV7-8 and TRBJ2-5, with 12 bases fitting TRBD1. Germline-derived CDR1 and CDR2 are SGHVS and FQNEAQ. The J segment lost 4 bases and the V segment lost 5 bases, leaving 5 bases of the junction unmatched. The CDR3 sequence is 15 residues long. The entire variable domain, with the rest obtained from reference TRBV7-8 and TRBJ2-5, is as follows: GAGVSQSPRYKVAKRGQDVALRCDPISGHVSLFWYQQALGQGPEFLTYFQNEAQLDKSGLPSDRFFAERPEGSVSTLKIQRTQQEDSAVYLCASSARDRGRETQYFGPGTRLLVL.

This chain joins TRBV12-3 or TRBV12-4 and TRBJ2-3, with 9 nucleotides matching TRBD1. The CDR3 totals 20 residues. J was trimmed by 2 bases and V by 6 bases; bases with no gene match: 21. The CDR3 spells CASSFSDVVGDREATDTQYF. The CDR3 DNA follows: TGTGCCAGCAGCTTTTCAGACGTAGTCGGGGACAGGGAGGCCACAGATACGCAGTATTTT.

This clonotype was detected once. The CDR3 DNA sequence: TGTGCCAGCAGCTTTCTCCCGGATGGGCAGTTCTTC. Translating it yields CASSFLPDGQFF. The rearrangement uses TRBV7-8 and TRBJ2-1; no definite D call. Germline lookup yields CDR1 SGHVS and CDR2 FQNEAQ. The CDR3 totals 12 residues. The V end was cut by 3 bases, the J end by 12 bases, with 12 bases between.

This rearrangement joins TRBV28 to TRBJ2-1; D may match TRBD1 or TRBD2 (5 bases each). Per germline, CDR1 MDHEN and CDR2 SYDVKM. The V end lost 5 bases, the J end lost 5 bases, and 19 bases lay between the germline ends. This CDR3 contains 16 residues. The CDR3 here is CASSPLLGTSNNEQFF. The CDR3 DNA sequence: TGTGCCAGCAGTCCTCTTTTGGGGACCTCAAACAATGAGCAGTTCTTC.

The gene calls are TRBV4-3 and TRBJ1-2, with D possibly TRBD1 on 5 matching bases. V dropped 1 base and J dropped 4 bases, with 13 bases sitting between them. The CDR3 spans 15 residues. Germline loops: CDR1 LGHNA, CDR2 YSLEER. Written as DNA, the CDR3 is TGCGCCAGCAGCCAAGCCCAATTGGGACCCTATGGCTACACCTTC. Translated: CASSQAQLGPYGYTF.

In its sample, this clonotype was seen a few times. This chain links TRBV19 with TRBJ1-5; no clear D gene. Trimming removed 7 bases at V and 7 bases at J, with 17 bases between. Germline V gene sequence: CDR1 LNHDA, CDR2 SQIVND (reference sequence). This CDR3 has 14 amino acids. DNA for the CDR3: TGTGCCAGTACGGTCGGCGTGGGTGTCCAGCCCCAGCATTTT. Encoded protein: CASTVGVGVQPQHF.

The chain employs TRBV5-1 and TRBJ1-4; 8 bases map to TRBD1. V lost 4 bases, J lost 1 base, and 6 bases stayed unmatched. The CDR3 has 16 amino acids. Looked up from germline, CDR1 is SGHRS and CDR2 is YFSETQ. The CDR3 nucleotides are TGCGCCAGCAGCCCGGCCAGGGGGCAAACTAATGAAAAACTGTTTTTT. Translated: CASSPARGQTNEKLFF.

The V call is TRBV7-6, the J call TRBJ2-7; a possible D gene is TRBD1 (6 bases). Between the trimmed V and J ends, which lost 1 base and 6 bases, there was a span of 22 bases. The CDR3 runs 17 residues. Germline values: CDR1 SGHVS, CDR2 FNYEAQ. The CDR3 DNA sequence: TGTGCCAGCAGCTTAGGGCCTACAGGGTCCGGGATATTCGAGCAGTACTTC. Amino acid sequence: CASSLGPTGSGIFEQYF.

This clonotype was detected only a few times. The J gene is TRBJ2-2, the V gene TRBV27, with 10 bases lining up with TRBD1. Trimming at V came to 5 bases and at J to 7 bases, leaving 7 bases not matched to a gene. The CDR3 is 15 residues long. CDR1 is MNHEY, CDR2 SMNVEV, per germline (reference sequence). The CDR3 bases are TGTGCCAGCAGTCCCGGGACAGGGGCCGGCGGGGAGCTGTTTTTT. It yields the protein CASSPGTGAGGELFF.

This chain uses TRBV27 with TRBJ2-2; 8 positions match TRBD1. The germline V gene encodes CDR1 MNHEY and CDR2 SMNVEV (reference sequence). The CDR3 totals 16 residues. J gave up 4 bases and V 3 bases, and 7 bases lay outside the gene matches. CDR3 sequence reads: CASSLYGQGPTGELFF. The DNA for the CDR3 is TGTGCCAGCAGTTTGTACGGACAGGGCCCCACCGGGGAGCTGTTTTTT.

The table lists this clonotype with a few counts. This chain links TRBV10-3 with TRBJ2-7, with 10 bases aligning to TRBD1. V shed 0 bases and J 7 bases; nucleotides not matched to a gene: 6. The CDR3 covers 15 residues. The germline CDR1 and CDR2 sequences are ENHRY and SYGVKD. CDR3 residues: CAISESPDRGSEQYF. In DNA form, the CDR3 reads TGTGCCATCAGTGAGTCCCCGGACAGGGGGTCGGAGCAGTACTTC.

The CDR3: CASSITLGGGQDTQYF. The CDR3 DNA reads as TGTGCCAGTAGTATAACCCTCGGGGGGGGTCAAGATACGCAGTATTTT. The V and J genes are TRBV19 and TRBJ2-3, with 8 bases matching TRBD2. After removal of 2 bases from V and 5 bases from J, the junction contained 9 bases not matched to a gene. Germline CDR1 reads LNHDA; CDR2 reads SQIVND (reference sequence). The CDR3 consists of 16 residues.

This clonotype has a handful of counts. The rearrangement joins TRBV7-6 to TRBJ2-3; 7 bases align to TRBD1. Losses at the gene ends were 3 bases for V and 0 bases for J; bases not matched to a gene: 0. This CDR3 has 14 residues. Germline V CDR1 and CDR2: SGHVS, FNYEAQ. The DNA of the CDR3 is TGTGCCAGCAGCTTGACAGGGAGCACAGATACGCAGTATTTT. Its translation is CASSLTGSTDTQYF.

This clonotype was found many times. V usage is TRBV23-1 and J usage is TRBJ2-2; a weak D match, TRBD1 (6 bases). TRBV23-1 is placed among ORFs of uncertain function. The CDR3 has 18 amino acids. V lost 0 bases, J lost 2 bases, and 16 bases lay in between. Here the CDR3 reads CASSQSEGQGRNTGELFF. The CDR3 DNA reads as TGCGCCAGCAGTCAATCTGAGGGCCAGGGGCGAAACACCGGGGAGCTGTTTTTT.

Only a few counts were recorded for this clonotype. The chain employs TRBV27 and TRBJ2-7, with D possibly being TRBD2 (5 bases). V lost 5 bases to trimming and J lost 6 bases, with 17 bases between them. The CDR3 is 14 amino acids. CDR1 and CDR2 from the germline V gene are MNHEY and SMNVEV (reference sequence). The CDR3 loop is CASSLGARMGEQYF. Here the CDR3 DNA reads TGTGCCAGCAGTCTGGGAGCCAGAATGGGCGAGCAGTACTTC.

This clonotype has only a few counts. This chain connects TRBV6-2 or TRBV6-3 to TRBJ1-3; D not certain. The germline V gene encodes CDR1 MNHEY and CDR2 SVGEGT. The CDR3 extends over 15 amino acids. Trimming removed 2 bases at V and 8 bases at J, with 16 bases between. DNA of the CDR3: TGTGCCAGCAGTTACGGAACGCCACCTTCACACACCATATATTTT. Translated, it gives CASSYGTPPSHTIYF.

There are a few counts of this clonotype. The rearrangement uses TRBV7-3 and TRBJ2-1, with D hard to call. The germline V gene has CDR1 SGHTA and CDR2 FQGTGA. This CDR3 is built from 12 residues. V shed 5 bases and J shed 7 bases, with 9 bases lying between them. CDR3 sequence (DNA): TGTGCCAGCAGCGAGGCTGGGAATGAGCAGTTCTTC. This codes for CASSEAGNEQFF.

This sequence joins TRBV15 and TRBJ2-1; D perhaps matches TRBD2 (6 bases). V was trimmed by 6 bases and J by 8 bases, leaving 20 bases between them. This CDR3 contains 15 residues. Germline V gene lookup returns CDR1 LNHNV and CDR2 YYDKDF (reference sequence). CDR3 coding DNA: TGTGCCACCAGTGGGCCGGGGGTCAAGGACTATGAGCAGTTCTTC. It translates to CATSGPGVKDYEQFF.

This clonotype was counted between two and nine times. The rearrangement uses TRBV2 and TRBJ2-1, with unresolved D. The V gene's germline CDR1 is SNHLY and CDR2 FYNNEI. The CDR3 extends over 12 amino acids. The germline V and J ends were trimmed by 6 bases and 0 bases, with 3 bases remaining between them. CDR3 sequence: CASRDSYNEQFF. For the CDR3, the DNA is TGTGCCAGCAGAGACTCCTACAATGAGCAGTTCTTC.